Following are 6 T cell receptor beta chains from one sample sequenced in a study of blood T cell repertoires in COVID-19. Clones were sequenced by immunoSEQ multiplex PCR, and TCRdb holds only the in-frame ones, with some missing. The data hold some 200,000 clones, with roughly four fifths observed a single time. Sequenced material: PBMCs or T cells enriched from blood (not recorded which). The receptor source for this set is a woman aged 40 to 55 with acute COVID-19.

The chain is built from TRBV19 and TRBJ1-1, with no clear D. This CDR3 region has 16 residues. Trimming took off 3 bases at V and 5 bases at J, with 19 bases between the two ends. Per the germline V gene, CDR1 is LNHDA and CDR2 is SQIVND (reference sequence). This chain's CDR3 is CASSITPVLSATEAFF. CDR3 in DNA: TGTGCCAGTAGTATTACCCCCGTACTATCGGCAACTGAAGCTTTCTTT.

V gene TRBV27 combines with J gene TRBJ2-2; D remains unclear. The CDR3 is 14 amino acids. The germline V and J ends were trimmed by 3 bases and 7 bases, with 12 bases remaining between them. Germline-derived CDR1 and CDR2 are MNHEY and SMNVEV (reference sequence). CDR3 amino acids: CASSFRGVGGELFF. In DNA, the CDR3 is TGTGCCAGCAGTTTTCGAGGAGTAGGCGGGGAGCTGTTTTTT.

This clone was recorded only once. The V gene is TRBV5-1, the J gene TRBJ1-1, with D unclear. Trimming removed 0 bases from V and 1 base from J, with 4 bases in between. Germline V CDR1 and CDR2: SGHRS, YFSETQ. The CDR3 spans 13 residues. The CDR3 is CASSLGENTEAFF. The CDR3 DNA is TGCGCCAGCAGCTTGGGAGAGAACACTGAAGCTTTCTTT.

This clone came up once. V is TRBV11-2 and J is TRBJ1-2, with 8 bases that match TRBD1. CDR1 SGHAT and CDR2 FQNNGV come from the germline V gene. V gave up 5 bases and J gave up 4 bases; unmatched junction bases: 3. This CDR3 spans 13 amino acids. The CDR3 DNA is TGTGCCAGCAGCCCGGACAGGGCCTATGGCTACACCTTC. Its protein is CASSPDRAYGYTF. Drawing the rest from reference TRBV11-2 and TRBJ1-2, the complete variable domain is EAGVAQSPRYKIIEKRQSVAFWCNPISGHATLYWYQQILGQGPKLLIQFQNNGVVDDSQLPKDRFSAERLKGVDSTLKIQPAKLEDSAVYLCASSPDRAYGYTFGSGTRLTVV.

The chain has TRBV30 and TRBJ2-7, with D possibly TRBD2 on 5 matching bases. V was shortened by 3 bases and J by 9 bases, with 15 bases between the two germline ends. From germline, CDR1 is GTSNPN and CDR2 SVGIG (reference sequence). The CDR3 has 12 residues. The CDR3 region is CAWSVGLPGQYF. The CDR3 DNA sequence: TGTGCCTGGAGCGTCGGACTGCCTGGGCAGTACTTC.

There are many counts of this clone. This rearrangement joins TRBV4-1 to TRBJ1-1, with D perhaps TRBD1 (6 bases). The germline V gene has CDR1 MGHRA and CDR2 YSYEKL. This CDR3 has 13 amino acids. V was trimmed by 6 bases and J by 4 bases, leaving 12 bases between them. CDR3 sequence reads: CASRRGQSTEAFF. The CDR3 DNA sequence: TGCGCCAGCAGACGTGGACAGAGCACTGAAGCTTTCTTT.